The clone carrying this T cell receptor (beta chain) was observed a handful of times. The data belong to a study of molecular identifiers for immune sequencing clone quantification. Trimming took 0 bases from V and 7 from J; bases not matched to a gene: 8. CDR1 is LGHNA and CDR2 is YNFKEQ in the germline V gene. The CDR3 consists of 16 residues. Using 10%, 30% or 50% RNA, naive CD8 libraries were derived from about 21,000 to 970,000 sorted cells. Previously published methods and listed TCR primers were used for the bulk TCR libraries. TCRdb independently ran MiXCR on the PCR reads; one entry per CDR3 protein. The sample lists 40,000 to 65,000 distinct CDR3 sequences; more than 35% were seen once.

The chain uses TRBV4-2 and TRBJ2-1, with TRBD1 matching over 8 bases. The TCR sequence derives from a human donor in good health. Some libraries in this study had Jurkat cell RNA spiked in. The material sequenced was naive CD8+ T cells from blood, with Jurkat cell RNA spiked in. Subset given: FACS-sorted CD8+CD4-CCR7+CD45RA+ naive T cells. In nucleotides, the CDR3 is TGTGCCAGCAGCCAAGATGTCCCAGGGGGCGGGAATGAGCAGTTCTTC. It translates to CASSQDVPGGGNEQFF.